Below are 23 T cell receptor beta chains sequenced from a single sample in a study of T cell repertoires in cytomegalovirus infection (dated by TCRdb to the late 2010s). Sequencing used an Illumina HiSeq 1500. TCRdb itself trimmed the public reads at Q25 with fastp, ran MiXCR and retained productive beta chains. Merged by CDR3 protein, the rows form single entries marked with the most common genes and DNA. The sample records about 310,000 distinct CDR3 sequences, around 10% of which are singletons. The ten largest clones represent over 2.5% of the sample. The sequenced sample was PBMCs. The receptors come from a human donor in good health (CMV status not recorded). Some clones in this sample may be carry-over from other donors' samples.

This clonotype was recorded at least ten times. The V gene is TRBV6-5, the J gene TRBJ1-1; D is unclear. Germline assignment: CDR1 MNHEY and CDR2 SVGAGI. The CDR3 contains 12 residues. V lost 2 bases, J lost 10 bases, and 11 bases lay in between. CDR3 protein: CASSYRAGLAFF. The CDR3 bases are TGTGCCAGCAGTTACCGGGCGGGTTTAGCTTTCTTT.

Remarks on this clonotype: This clone may be a read error of a much larger clone one base away. The J gene is TRBJ2-2, the V gene TRBV5-5, with unresolved D. Trimming took off 4 bases at V and 4 bases at J, with 14 bases between the two ends. Germline assignment: CDR1 SGHKS and CDR2 YYEKEE (reference sequence). This CDR3 has 15 amino acids. The CDR3 protein is CASSNRSDLTGELFF. The CDR3, as DNA: TGTGCCAGCAGCAACCGCTCGGACCTCACCGGGGAGCTGTTTTTT.

The chain recombines TRBV18 with TRBJ1-2; TRBD1 agrees at 7 bases. This CDR3 has 16 amino acids. J lost 5 bases, V lost 1 base, and 10 bases had no gene match. CDR1 is KGHSH, CDR2 LQKENI, per germline. The CDR3 spells CASSPQRHRGLYGYTF. CDR3 in DNA: TGTGCCAGCTCACCACAACGTCACAGGGGTCTGTATGGCTACACCTTC.

This clonotype was seen at least ten times. The chain's CDR3 is CASSQLAGGAYNEQFF. The CDR3 nucleotides read TGTGCCAGCAGTCAACTAGCGGGGGGTGCCTACAATGAGCAGTTCTTC. The V and J genes are TRBV28 and TRBJ2-1; TRBD2 matches at 12 bases. The CDR3 consists of 16 residues. The junction had 4 bases not matched to a gene; V was cut back by 5 bases and J by 2 bases. Germline values: CDR1 MDHEN, CDR2 SYDVKM.

The V gene is TRBV23-1, the J gene TRBJ1-6; TRBD1 matches at 10 bases. TRBV23-1 is flagged as an ORF with uncertain function. The CDR3 length is 15 residues. Trimming removed 3 bases from V and 7 bases from J; junction bases left unmatched: 3. CDR3 bases: TGCGCCAGCAGTCACCGGGGACAGGGGAATTCACCCCTCCACTTT. It is translated as CASSHRGQGNSPLHF.

This clonotype was observed many times. V gene TRBV7-9 combines with J gene TRBJ2-7; 9 nucleotides align to TRBD1. CDR1 and CDR2 (germline): SEHNR, FQNEAQ (reference sequence). The CDR3 spans 15 residues. V gave up 5 bases and J gave up 10 bases; unmatched junction bases: 15. The CDR3 loop is CASSLQTGTGREQYF. The CDR3 DNA sequence: TGTGCCAGCAGCCTTCAAACCGGGACAGGGCGCGAACAGTACTTC. Drawing the rest from reference TRBV7-9 and TRBJ2-7, the complete variable domain is DTGVSQNPRHKITKRGQNVTFRCDPISEHNRLYWYRQTLGQGPEFLTYFQNEAQLEKSRLLSDRFSAERPKGSFSTLEIQRTEQGDSAMYLCASSLQTGTGREQYFGPGTRLTVT.

Ten or more counts support this clonotype. The chain has TRBV7-2 and TRBJ2-7, with D hard to call. The length of the CDR3 is 14 residues. The V gene lost 1 base and the J gene lost 2 bases, with 9 bases spanning the gap. Per germline, CDR1 SGHTA and CDR2 FQGNSA. The DNA of the CDR3 is TGTGCCAGCAGCTTAGTCGGCGAAGCCTACGAGCAGTACTTC. Protein product: CASSLVGEAYEQYF.

A few counts support this clonotype. The chain combines TRBV18 with TRBJ1-2; D perhaps matches TRBD1 (5 bases). This CDR3 comprises 15 residues. The germline V and J ends were trimmed by 3 bases and 5 bases, with 16 bases remaining between them. Germline V gene sequence: CDR1 KGHSH, CDR2 LQKENI. The CDR3: CASSPNRDSSYGYTF. The CDR3, as DNA: TGTGCCAGCTCACCGAACCGGGACTCTTCTTATGGCTACACCTTC.

This clonotype was seen at least ten times. The J gene is TRBJ1-1, the V gene TRBV28, with TRBD1 matching over 7 bases. V lost 5 bases to trimming and J lost 11 bases; unmatched junction nucleotides: 8. The CDR3 length is 12 residues. Germline V gives CDR1 MDHEN, CDR2 SYDVKM. The CDR3, as DNA: TGTGCCAGCAGTGAACAGGGGAAACGGGCTTTCTTT. Translated: CASSEQGKRAFF.

This clonotype was counted once. Possible read error: a much larger clone is one base away. The rearrangement uses TRBV5-1 and TRBJ2-7, with 7 bases lining up with TRBD2. Trimming took 0 bases from V and 2 from J; bases not matched to a gene: 5. Germline CDR1 and CDR2: SGHRS and YFSETQ. The CDR3 covers 15 residues. CDR3 DNA: TGCGCCAGCAGCTTGGAAGCGGGGCTGACCTACGAGCAGTACTTC. The encoded protein is CASSLEAGLTYEQYF.

Only a few counts were recorded for this clonotype. The J gene is TRBJ1-1, the V gene TRBV15; weak D call: TRBD1 (6 bases). Germline V lookup: CDR1 LNHNV, CDR2 YYDKDF (reference sequence). The CDR3 is 15 residues long. The ends were cut back, 2 bases at V and 1 base at J, with 11 bases in the middle. In nucleotides, the CDR3 is TGTGCCACCAGCAGACCAACAGGGCCGAACACTGAAGCTTTCTTT. Protein sequence: CATSRPTGPNTEAFF.

This clonotype has a count of ten or more. J is TRBJ1-5 and V is TRBV19; 7 nucleotides agree with TRBD1. Germline V gives CDR1 LNHDA, CDR2 SQIVND (reference sequence). The J segment lost 0 bases and the V segment lost 6 bases, leaving 8 bases of the junction unmatched. The CDR3 is 16 residues long. CDR3 residues: CASSSGQVFSNQPQHF. CDR3 coding DNA: TGTGCCAGTAGCTCCGGACAGGTTTTTAGCAATCAGCCCCAGCATTTT.

This clonotype was recorded at least ten times. The rearrangement uses TRBV19 and TRBJ1-5; D remains unclear. V was shortened by 0 bases and J by 2 bases, with 5 bases between the two germline ends. The germline CDR1 and CDR2 sequences are LNHDA and SQIVND (reference sequence). CDR3 size: 14 residues. The CDR3 sequence: CASSIERGNQPQHF. The CDR3, as DNA: TGTGCCAGTAGTATAGAAAGGGGCAATCAGCCCCAGCATTTT.

This clonotype was counted at least ten times. In nucleotides, the CDR3 is TGTGCCAGCAGGGCCAGACTAGTACAAGAGACCCAGTACTTC. Protein sequence: CASRARLVQETQYF. The chain carries TRBV2 and TRBJ2-5; perhaps TRBD2 as D (6 bases). V lost 6 bases and J 2 bases, leaving 13 bases between the germline ends. CDR1 and CDR2 from the germline V gene are SNHLY and FYNNEI. The CDR3 is 14 amino acids.

This clonotype came up many times. V and J are TRBV9 and TRBJ1-1, with D possibly TRBD1 on 5 matching bases. Germline V gene lookup returns CDR1 SGDLS and CDR2 YYNGEE. The CDR3 length is 16 residues. Trimming removed 2 bases at V and 6 bases at J, with 20 bases between. For the CDR3, the DNA is TGTGCCAGCAGCGTCTCAGGGAAAAACGGCTTCCCTGAAGCTTTCTTT. Protein sequence: CASSVSGKNGFPEAFF.

In its sample, this clonotype was seen a few times. This chain links TRBV20-1 with TRBJ1-1; TRBD1 agrees at 8 bases. In germline, CDR1 is DFQATT, CDR2 SNEGSKA (reference sequence). The CDR3 runs 16 residues. Losses at the gene ends were 2 bases for V and 10 bases for J; bases not matched to a gene: 18. For the CDR3, the DNA is TGCAGTGCTAGAAATACGGGACAGGCCGCTGGGGGTTCAGCTTTCTTT. As protein: CSARNTGQAAGGSAFF.

The chain joins TRBV29-1 to TRBJ2-2; D unclear. Trimming took 7 bases from V and 5 from J, leaving 20 bases between them. This CDR3 is built from 15 residues. Germline CDR1 reads SQVTM; CDR2 reads ANQGSEA. The CDR3: CSARGVAGGTGELFF. CDR3 sequence (DNA): TGCAGCGCTCGTGGGGTGGCAGGCGGAACCGGGGAGCTGTTTTTT.

This clonotype has a count of ten or more. The chain joins TRBV10-3 to TRBJ1-1; the match to TRBD1 covers 7 bases. Germline-derived CDR1 and CDR2 are ENHRY and SYGVKD. The V segment lost 8 bases and the J segment 7 bases; nucleotides outside the gene matches: 13. The CDR3 length is 14 residues. The CDR3 protein is CAISRGQNTLEAFF. CDR3 in DNA: TGTGCCATCTCAAGGGGACAGAACACACTTGAAGCTTTCTTT.

This chain links TRBV15 with TRBJ2-5; unclear D gene. With 0 bases removed from V and 2 bases from J, the gap between germline ends came to 10 bases. Germline CDR1 and CDR2: LNHNV and YYDKDF (reference sequence). The CDR3 runs to 15 residues. As DNA, the CDR3 is TGTGCCACCAGCAGAGACCCGACCGTGCAAGAGACCCAGTACTTC. Its protein product is CATSRDPTVQETQYF.

V gene TRBV20-1 combines with J gene TRBJ1-2; 8 bases line up with TRBD1. Germline assignment: CDR1 DFQATT and CDR2 SNEGSKA (reference sequence). CDR3 size: 13 residues. The junction had 13 bases not matched to a gene; V was cut back by 6 bases and J by 10 bases. The DNA for the CDR3 is TGCAGTGCCCTTGGACAGGGTGGCTCAGTCTACACCTTC. Its translation: CSALGQGGSVYTF.

J is TRBJ2-1 and V is TRBV20-1; D is unresolved. V was pared by 4 bases and J by 5 bases, with 12 bases between. Per germline, CDR1 DFQATT and CDR2 SNEGSKA (reference sequence). The CDR3 sequence is 13 residues long. The CDR3: CSATTLLDNEQFF. CDR3 DNA sequence: TGCAGTGCTACGACCCTGCTGGACAATGAGCAGTTCTTC.

At least ten counts were recorded for this clonotype. This chain links TRBV10-3 with TRBJ1-1; D not certain. The germline V gene encodes CDR1 ENHRY and CDR2 SYGVKD. Trimming took 11 bases from V and 1 from J, leaving 23 bases between them. This CDR3 contains 16 residues. The CDR3 DNA sequence: TGTGCCTCTCTTATGGGCCCCCCGGGCCCGAACACTGAAGCTTTCTTT. Translated: CASLMGPPGPNTEAFF.

This clonotype was counted at least ten times. The CDR3 nucleotides are TGTGCCAGCAGCTTAGAGGGAGGCTTCCAGTCCCAGCATTTT. Translation: CASSLEGGFQSQHF. The chain carries TRBV7-2 and TRBJ1-5; D is uncertain. V was pared by 1 base and J by 11 bases, with 15 bases between. This CDR3 is 14 amino acids long. Germline V gene data show CDR1 as SGHTA and CDR2 as FQGNSA.